The 23 T cell receptor beta chains presented below share a single source sample, sequenced in a study of radiation and T cells in renal cell carcinoma. Libraries were prepared by immunoSEQ multiplex PCR; TCRdb keeps only in-frame clonotypes and omits some of them. The profile shows 20,000 to 25,000 clones, about 80% of them singletons. Specified time point: baseline pretreatment blood. Treatment of the sample: 15 Gy SBRT to primary tumor, nephrectomy 4 weeks later. Source: blood, taken from a patient whose treatment included radiotherapy and nephrectomy. All receptors derive from a man aged 55 to 70 with renal cell carcinoma.

The chain joins TRBV2 to TRBJ2-5, with D unresolved. Trimming cost V 8 bases and J 3 bases, with 4 bases left between them. CDR1 and CDR2 (germline): SNHLY, FYNNEI. CDR3 length: 10 residues. The CDR3 reads CASAEETQYF. The CDR3 coding sequence is TGTGCCAGCGCAGAAGAGACCCAGTACTTC.

The chain links TRBV7-9 to TRBJ1-5; 8 bases map to TRBD1. The CDR3 runs to 13 residues. Per germline, CDR1 SEHNR and CDR2 FQNEAQ (reference sequence). J lost 7 bases, V lost 3 bases, and 2 bases had no gene match. This CDR3 is CASSFGQGQPQHF. CDR3 nucleotide sequence: TGTGCCAGCAGCTTCGGACAGGGACAGCCCCAGCATTTT.

This clone was observed a handful of times. This chain uses TRBV2 with TRBJ1-1; D is possibly TRBD1 (5 bases). Germline CDR1 reads SNHLY; CDR2 reads FYNNEI. V lost 4 bases and J lost 1, with 7 bases in between. The CDR3 runs to 13 residues. This CDR3 is CASSGQRNTEAFF. As DNA, the CDR3 is TGTGCCAGCAGTGGACAGCGGAACACTGAAGCTTTCTTT.

The V gene is TRBV2, the J gene TRBJ2-1; maybe TRBD1 (5 bases). The CDR3 is 12 amino acids. CDR1 SNHLY and CDR2 FYNNEI come from the germline V gene. Between the trimmed V and J ends, which lost 6 bases and 10 bases, there was a span of 13 bases. The CDR3 DNA is TGTGCCAGCAGCTGGGGCGGTAGAGAGCAGTTCTTC. Translated, it gives CASSWGGREQFF.

The chain combines TRBV11-2 with TRBJ1-5; no definite D call. Trimming removed 1 base from V and 5 bases from J, with 6 bases in between. The V gene's germline CDR1 is SGHAT and CDR2 FQNNGV. CDR3 length equals 13 residues. The CDR3 nucleotides read TGTGCCAGCAGCTTAGGGCTAGATCAGCCCCAGCATTTT. Encoded protein: CASSLGLDQPQHF.

The chain joins TRBV5-6 to TRBJ1-1; D gene unclear. Germline-derived CDR1 and CDR2 are SGHDT and YYEEEE. Trimming shortened V by 0 bases and J by 3 bases, and 9 bases separated the two germline ends. The CDR3 runs to 14 residues. The CDR3 is CASSLEARYTEAFF. DNA for the CDR3: TGTGCCAGCAGCTTGGAGGCGAGGTACACTGAAGCTTTCTTT.

This sequence joins TRBV4-1 and TRBJ2-5; D ambiguous. The germline V gene has CDR1 MGHRA and CDR2 YSYEKL. The CDR3 runs to 17 residues. V gave up 1 base and J gave up 4 bases, with 19 bases separating them. This CDR3 is CASSQVMAIPPLETQYF. The CDR3 nucleotides read TGCGCCAGCAGCCAAGTGATGGCGATCCCTCCCTTAGAGACCCAGTACTTC.

This clone was seen more than once but under ten times. The chain links TRBV9 to TRBJ1-1; D is unresolved. Trimming removed 0 bases from V and 4 bases from J, with 13 bases in between. CDR3 size: 15 residues. Germline lookup yields CDR1 SGDLS and CDR2 YYNGEE. The DNA for the CDR3 is TGTGCCAGCAGCGTAGGGCAGGTGATGAGCACTGAAGCTTTCTTT. It yields the protein CASSVGQVMSTEAFF.

V and J are TRBV7-9 and TRBJ2-1, with unresolved D. Trimming removed 2 bases from V and 5 bases from J, with 10 bases in between. Germline lookup yields CDR1 SEHNR and CDR2 FQNEAQ (reference sequence). This CDR3 has 14 residues. The DNA for the CDR3 is TGTGCCAGCAGCTTACGTGCTGGGGACAATGAGCAGTTCTTC. The encoded protein is CASSLRAGDNEQFF.

The CDR3 DNA follows: TGCGCCAGCAGCCCTCCCTCAGCGTTGGGTAATTCACCCCTCCACTTT. Translation: CASSPPSALGNSPLHF. The chain recombines TRBV4-1 with TRBJ1-6, with D unclear. Germline V gene lookup returns CDR1 MGHRA and CDR2 YSYEKL. There are 16 residues in the CDR3. Trimming stripped 4 bases from V and 6 bases from J, with 16 bases between.

The chain links TRBV19 to TRBJ1-2; 8 bases fit TRBD1. This CDR3 comprises 17 residues. The V and J ends lost 4 bases and 2 bases, in that order; junction bases with no gene match: 12. In germline, CDR1 is LNHDA, CDR2 SQIVND (reference sequence). The CDR3 DNA is TGTGCCAGTAGTACAAAACTTGGGACAGGCAAAAACTATGGCTACACCTTC. Amino acid sequence: CASSTKLGTGKNYGYTF.

J is TRBJ2-7 and V is TRBV9; TRBD2 agrees at 8 bases. This CDR3 comprises 14 residues. Germline V gene sequence: CDR1 SGDLS, CDR2 YYNGEE. J was trimmed by 4 bases and V by 5 bases; bases with no gene match: 8. This CDR3 is CASSRGGLSYEQYF. CDR3 DNA: TGTGCCAGCAGTCGGGGGGGACTTAGTTACGAGCAGTACTTC.

The J gene is TRBJ1-1, the V gene TRBV18; 8 bases are a match to TRBD1. There are 14 residues in the CDR3. Germline assignment: CDR1 KGHSH and CDR2 LQKENI. V shed 6 bases, J shed 4 bases, and the junction held 7 bases outside the gene matches. CDR3 residues: CASSPGQGGTEAFF. CDR3 DNA sequence: TGTGCCAGCTCCCCAGGACAGGGAGGCACTGAAGCTTTCTTT.

The chain combines TRBV7-9 with TRBJ1-2; 7 bases are shared with TRBD1. The V gene end was trimmed by 5 bases and the J gene end by 1 base; junction bases not matched to a gene: 16. This CDR3 has 18 residues. CDR1 is SEHNR, CDR2 FQNEAQ, per germline (reference sequence). The CDR3 spells CASSMGPGQTFINYGYTF. CDR3 sequence (DNA): TGTGCCAGCAGCATGGGGCCGGGACAGACTTTTATTAACTATGGCTACACCTTC.

J is TRBJ2-7 and V is TRBV14; D remains ambiguous. Germline lookup yields CDR1 SGHDN and CDR2 FVKESK. Trimming took 5 bases from V and 6 from J, leaving 8 bases between them. This CDR3 is built from 11 residues. CDR3 coding DNA: TGTGCCAGCAGCGAAACTTTCGAGCAGTACTTC. Its protein product is CASSETFEQYF.

This clone was detected only a few times. The V and J genes are TRBV2 and TRBJ2-1; perhaps TRBD1 as D (5 bases). The V gene lost 2 bases and the J gene lost 3 bases, with 14 bases spanning the gap. The CDR3 has 16 amino acids. Germline CDR1 reads SNHLY; CDR2 reads FYNNEI. The CDR3 nucleotides are TGTGCCAGCAGTGAATCCAGTGCAGGGTACTACAATGAGCAGTTCTTC. Amino acid sequence: CASSESSAGYYNEQFF. The variable domain in full, with the rest retrieved from reference TRBV2 and TRBJ2-1, is EPEVTQTPSHQVTQMGQEVILRCVPISNHLYFYWYRQILGQKVEFLVSFYNNEISEKSEIFDDQFSVERPDGSNFTLKIRSTKLEDSAMYFCASSESSAGYYNEQFFGPGTRLTVL.

In its sample, this clone was seen once. V is TRBV6-1 and J is TRBJ2-7, with D hard to call. This CDR3 comprises 13 residues. V shed 6 bases and J shed 1 base, with 10 bases lying between them. Germline V gives CDR1 MNHNS, CDR2 SASEGT. In DNA form, the CDR3 reads TGTGCCAGCAGGGGTAGTGCTTCCTACGAGCAGTACTTC. It codes for CASRGSASYEQYF.

CDR3 in amino acids: CASSENSNSPLHF. In DNA, the CDR3 is TGTGCCAGCAGTGAAAACTCTAATTCACCCCTCCACTTT. This sequence joins TRBV6-1 and TRBJ1-6; D uncertain. The CDR3 extends over 13 amino acids. Deletions cut 2 bases from V and 6 bases from J, with 5 bases between. Germline-derived CDR1 and CDR2 are MNHNS and SASEGT.

This sequence joins TRBV11-2 and TRBJ2-1; 7 bases are a match to TRBD2. The ends lost 0 bases at V and 15 bases at J; junction bases unmatched: 8. Germline V gene lookup returns CDR1 SGHAT and CDR2 FQNNGV. The CDR3 is 13 residues long. The CDR3 region has the DNA TGTGCCAGCAGCTTAGACTCGGGGGGAACCGGGTTCTTC. It codes for CASSLDSGGTGFF.

This clone is termed medium-sized. V and J are TRBV2 and TRBJ2-3; TRBD1 aligns across 7 bases. The germline V gene has CDR1 SNHLY and CDR2 FYNNEI. V dropped 4 bases and J dropped 0; count of bases not matched to a gene: 4. The CDR3 is made up of 15 amino acids. CDR3 sequence reads: CASSAGTASTDTQYF. The DNA of the CDR3 is TGTGCCAGCAGTGCAGGGACAGCTAGCACAGATACGCAGTATTTT.

The chain couples TRBV18 to TRBJ2-1, with D possibly called TRBD1 or TRBD2 (9 bases each). CDR3 size: 21 residues. Germline assignment: CDR1 KGHSH and CDR2 LQKENI. The V end was cut by 5 bases, the J end by 3 bases, with 32 bases between. CDR3 residues: CASSRYRGLLEREVLYNEQFF. CDR3 bases: TGTGCCAGCTCAAGGTACAGGGGGCTCTTAGAGCGGGAGGTTCTCTACAATGAGCAGTTCTTC.

The CDR3 DNA sequence: TGTGCCAGCACCCGGGGTTCTGGAAACACCATATATTTT. Residues: CASTRGSGNTIYF. The genes are TRBV5-4 and TRBJ1-3; D not resolved. Germline CDR1 SGHNT, CDR2 YYREEE (reference sequence). This CDR3 comprises 13 residues. The V end lost 6 bases, the J end lost 1 base, and 8 bases lay between the germline ends.

The chain combines TRBV18 with TRBJ2-7; 8 bases are a match to TRBD2. The CDR3 has 15 residues. With 3 bases clipped from V and 2 bases from J, the junction kept 6 bases outside the gene matches. The germline CDR1 and CDR2 sequences are KGHSH and LQKENI. The CDR3 DNA reads as TGTGCCAGCTCACCTGGACTAGCAGGGGCCTACGAGCAGTACTTC. This codes for CASSPGLAGAYEQYF.